These T cell receptor beta chains were read from a single sample in a study of blood T cell repertoires in COVID-19. Only in-frame clones appear in the TCRdb table, and some are missing; sequencing was by immunoSEQ multiplex PCR. Among fewer than 70,000 clones listed, more than 70% were seen once. The sequenced sample consisted of peripheral blood. These TCRs come from a man aged 55 to 70 with active or convalescent COVID-19. Both conserved end residues are part of each CDR3. Fields, in order: V gene, J gene, CDR3 protein.

>TRBV10-3|TRBJ1-1
CAISALAETAVNTEAFF
>TRBV7-3|TRBJ2-2
CASSSTDTGELFF
>TRBV2|TRBJ1-4
CASRVRQNEKLFF
>TRBV6-6|TRBJ2-6
CASSLVKNSGANVLTF
>TRBV9|TRBJ1-1
CASTRTGMNTEAFF
>TRBV5-6|TRBJ1-5
CASSYTGGNQPQHF
>TRBV5-8|TRBJ1-6
CASSYGNSPLHF
>TRBV11-2|TRBJ2-7
CASSQGSGTAYEQYF
>TRBV15|TRBJ2-7
CATSRTFSYEQYF
>TRBV29-1|TRBJ2-5
CSVLNPASEPQETQYF
>TRBV11-1|TRBJ1-1
CASSFQENTEAFF
>TRBV5-6|TRBJ2-2
CASRPTGSNTGELFF
>TRBV29-1|TRBJ2-1
CSVELLAEQFF
>TRBV21-1|TRBJ2-7
CASSTRTGLFYEQYF
>TRBV5-1|TRBJ2-7
CASSYETGRYEQYF
>TRBV12-5|TRBJ2-7
CASGRRTGGFEQYF
>TRBV13|TRBJ1-2
CASSPKGATNYGYTF
>TRBV5-1|TRBJ2-3
CASSLGQGFDTQYF
>TRBV28|TRBJ1-3
CASKGGSGNTIYF
>TRBV9|TRBJ1-6
CASTRTPGVGPLHF
>TRBV9|TRBJ2-6
CASSVDYGRGQTLSGANVLTF
>TRBV7-2|TRBJ2-7
CASSPPGLAGGYEQYF
>TRBV6-5|TRBJ2-7
CASSPRDRSREQYF
>TRBV28|TRBJ1-2
CASSLSGGGYGYTF
>TRBV30|TRBJ2-5
CAWSSGQGQETQYF
>TRBV5-1|TRBJ2-2
CASSPQGVDTGELFF
>TRBV4-1|TRBJ2-1
CASSRETSGRANEQFF
>TRBV7-2|TRBJ2-7
CASSSPGGAYEQYF
>TRBV5-4|TRBJ1-1
CASSLAFGQNTEAFF
>TRBV9|TRBJ2-5
CASSVGASGETQYF
>TRBV6-1|TRBJ2-7
CASSEALRAEGYF
>TRBV9|TRBJ2-7
CASSVVAGSYEQYF
>TRBV11-2|TRBJ2-5
CASSSGTSGRKTQYF